The rows below give T cell receptor beta chains drawn from one sample of a study of shared clonotypes between healthy human individuals. The repertoire was sequenced with immunoSEQ multiplex PCR; TCRdb's copy has only in-frame clones and lacks some. The table includes about 680,000 clones, about 90% detected once. The sequenced material came from naive CD8+ T cells sorted from blood. The receptors stem from a man aged 25-45 years in good health. The CDR3 runs from the conserved cysteine through the conserved F or W. Each record gives: J gene, D gene, clone size, V gene, CDR3 protein, CDR3 DNA. A D gene is named only where the DNA matches it firmly. Expanded clones are given a class, and other clones once, few, many or no size at all.

J gene: TRBJ2-3; D gene: -; clone size: -; V gene: TRBV7-9; CDR3 protein: CASSFPTNQNPTDTQYF; CDR3 DNA: TGTGCCAGCAGCTTCCCGACTAACCAAAACCCCACAGATACGCAGTATTTT
J gene: TRBJ2-6; D gene: -; clone size: -; V gene: TRBV5-6; CDR3 protein: CASSIRVSGANVLTF; CDR3 DNA: TGTGCCAGCAGCATCAGGGTGTCTGGGGCCAACGTCCTGACTTTC
J gene: TRBJ2-1; D gene: TRBD2; clone size: -; V gene: TRBV13; CDR3 protein: CASSELAGVHEQFF; CDR3 DNA: TGTGCCAGCAGCGAACTAGCGGGAGTACATGAGCAGTTCTTC
J gene: TRBJ2-7; D gene: TRBD2; clone size: -; V gene: TRBV7-9; CDR3 protein: CASSSPSGIGGYEQYF; CDR3 DNA: TGTGCCAGCAGCTCACCCAGCGGGATAGGTGGGTACGAGCAGTACTTC
J gene: TRBJ2-1; D gene: -; clone size: -; V gene: TRBV27; CDR3 protein: CASTFMGSNNEQFF; CDR3 DNA: TGTGCCAGCACCTTTATGGGGTCGAACAATGAGCAGTTCTTC
J gene: TRBJ2-7; D gene: -; clone size: once; V gene: TRBV11-2; CDR3 protein: CASSEDLTYEQYF; CDR3 DNA: TGTGCCAGCTCTGAAGACTTAACCTACGAGCAGTACTTC
J gene: TRBJ2-7; D gene: -; clone size: -; V gene: TRBV28; CDR3 protein: CASSFRTYEQYF; CDR3 DNA: TGTGCCAGCAGTTTCAGGACCTACGAGCAGTACTTC
J gene: TRBJ2-7; D gene: -; clone size: -; V gene: TRBV7-2; CDR3 protein: CASSLAGISYEQYF; CDR3 DNA: TGTGCCAGCAGCTTAGCAGGAATCTCCTACGAGCAGTACTTC
J gene: TRBJ1-5; D gene: TRBD1; clone size: -; V gene: TRBV15; CDR3 protein: CATSRLHRGPNQPQHF; CDR3 DNA: TGTGCCACCAGCAGACTTCACAGGGGGCCTAATCAGCCCCAGCATTTT
J gene: TRBJ1-1; D gene: -; clone size: -; V gene: TRBV27; CDR3 protein: CASSFGQNTEAFF; CDR3 DNA: TGTGCCAGCAGTTTTGGTCAGAACACTGAAGCTTTCTTT
J gene: TRBJ1-2; D gene: TRBD1; clone size: -; V gene: TRBV4-1; CDR3 protein: CASSSLTGGFNYGYTF; CDR3 DNA: TGCGCCAGCAGCTCCTTAACAGGGGGCTTTAACTATGGCTACACCTTC
J gene: TRBJ2-5; D gene: TRBD1; clone size: -; V gene: TRBV6-1; CDR3 protein: CASSDRQGVPPQETQYF; CDR3 DNA: TGTGCCAGCAGTGATAGACAGGGCGTACCCCCACAAGAGACCCAGTACTTC
J gene: TRBJ2-3; D gene: -; clone size: -; V gene: TRBV7-9; CDR3 protein: CASSYAAFTDTQYF; CDR3 DNA: TGTGCCAGCAGCTACGCAGCCTTCACAGATACGCAGTATTTT
J gene: TRBJ2-2; D gene: -; clone size: -; V gene: TRBV30; CDR3 protein: CAWSETGPTENTGELFF; CDR3 DNA: TGTGCCTGGAGCGAGACAGGCCCCACTGAAAACACCGGGGAGCTGTTTTTT
J gene: TRBJ2-1; D gene: TRBD2; clone size: -; V gene: TRBV19; CDR3 protein: CASMNQGLAGERGSNEQFF; CDR3 DNA: TGTGCCAGTATGAACCAGGGACTAGCGGGAGAGAGGGGGAGCAATGAGCAGTTCTTC
J gene: TRBJ2-1; D gene: TRBD2; clone size: -; V gene: TRBV4-2; CDR3 protein: CASSQEAGERYNEQFF; CDR3 DNA: TGTGCCAGCAGCCAAGAAGCGGGAGAAAGGTACAATGAGCAGTTCTTC
J gene: TRBJ2-1; D gene: -; clone size: -; V gene: TRBV9; CDR3 protein: CASSPGGVNEQFF; CDR3 DNA: TGTGCCAGCAGCCCCGGGGGAGTGAATGAGCAGTTCTTC
J gene: TRBJ2-2; D gene: TRBD2; clone size: -; V gene: TRBV29-1; CDR3 protein: CSVPLGGTGELFF; CDR3 DNA: TGCAGCGTCCCCCTCGGGGGGACCGGGGAGCTGTTTTTT
J gene: TRBJ2-5; D gene: -; clone size: -; V gene: TRBV2; CDR3 protein: CASSPGTLREETQYF; CDR3 DNA: TGTGCCAGCAGCCCCGGGACCCTCCGGGAAGAGACCCAGTACTTC
J gene: TRBJ1-1; D gene: -; clone size: -; V gene: TRBV5-1; CDR3 protein: CASSLDRINTEAFF; CDR3 DNA: TGCGCCAGCAGCTTGGACAGGATAAACACTGAAGCTTTCTTT
J gene: TRBJ2-1; D gene: -; clone size: -; V gene: TRBV21-1; CDR3 protein: CASSKSSPNNEQFF; CDR3 DNA: TGTGCCAGCAGCAAAAGTAGCCCGAACAATGAGCAGTTCTTC
J gene: TRBJ2-5; D gene: -; clone size: -; V gene: TRBV7-2; CDR3 protein: CASSLIPPTAPVGPQYF; CDR3 DNA: TGTGCCAGCAGCTTAATCCCCCCCACAGCGCCTGTCGGTCCCCAGTACTTC
J gene: TRBJ1-5; D gene: -; clone size: once; V gene: TRBV7-9; CDR3 protein: CASSQGPGQPQHF; CDR3 DNA: TGTGCCAGCAGCCAGGGGCCGGGTCAGCCCCAGCATTTT
J gene: TRBJ2-7; D gene: -; clone size: once; V gene: TRBV14; CDR3 protein: CASSPSWDGAYEQYF; CDR3 DNA: TGTGCCAGCAGCCCGTCGTGGGACGGAGCCTACGAGCAGTACTTC
J gene: TRBJ2-1; D gene: -; clone size: -; V gene: TRBV19; CDR3 protein: CASSIERLPRDEQFF; CDR3 DNA: TGTGCCAGTAGTATAGAAAGACTGCCGCGAGATGAGCAGTTCTTC
J gene: TRBJ2-7; D gene: -; clone size: -; V gene: TRBV28; CDR3 protein: CASGTVRVTYEQYF; CDR3 DNA: TGTGCCAGCGGTACGGTCAGGGTTACCTACGAGCAGTACTTC
J gene: TRBJ2-3; D gene: -; clone size: once; V gene: TRBV4-1; CDR3 protein: CASSLRPGQSTDTQYF; CDR3 DNA: TGCGCCAGCAGCCTAAGACCCGGACAGAGCACAGATACGCAGTATTTT
J gene: TRBJ2-7; D gene: -; clone size: -; V gene: TRBV27; CDR3 protein: CASSLPGYPKEQYF; CDR3 DNA: TGTGCCAGCAGTTTACCGGGCTACCCAAAGGAGCAGTACTTC
J gene: TRBJ2-1; D gene: -; clone size: -; V gene: TRBV5-1; CDR3 protein: CASSLRGGASYNEQFF; CDR3 DNA: TGCGCCAGCAGCTTGAGGGGCGGAGCCTCCTACAATGAGCAGTTCTTC
J gene: TRBJ1-1; D gene: -; clone size: -; V gene: TRBV4-1; CDR3 protein: CASSQDGGGNTEAFF; CDR3 DNA: TGCGCCAGCAGCCAAGATGGGGGAGGGAACACTGAAGCTTTCTTT
J gene: TRBJ1-1; D gene: -; clone size: -; V gene: TRBV2; CDR3 protein: CASSEGLAGGTEAFF; CDR3 DNA: TGTGCCAGCAGTGAAGGGCTAGCTGGGGGCACTGAAGCTTTCTTT